The 3 T cell receptor beta chains given below trace back to one sample, sequenced in a study of OX40 agonist ivuxolimab in advanced cancers. Assay: immunoSEQ multiplex PCR; the TCRdb copy retains only in-frame clones and omits some. The repertoire holds about 56,000 clones, with roughly 80% as singletons. The material sequenced was CD4+ or CD8+ T cells sorted from blood, taken in a trial of the OX40 agonist ivuxolimab. The source is an adult with an advanced solid tumor such as melanoma, head and neck, liver or kidney cancer.

This CDR3 reads CASSLDRTYEQYF. In nucleotides, the CDR3 is TGTGCCAGCAGCTTAGACAGGACCTACGAGCAGTACTTC. The chain couples TRBV7-7 to TRBJ2-7; TRBD1 might be the D (5 bases). The CDR3 covers 13 residues. Looked up from germline, CDR1 is SSHAT and CDR2 is FNYEAQ (reference sequence). The V end lost 1 base, the J end lost 2 bases, and 6 bases lay between the germline ends.

This clone was observed a handful of times. This CDR3 is also generated by other DNA sequences in the sample. This sequence joins TRBV28 and TRBJ1-3; no clear D. The CDR3 has 12 amino acids. Deletions cut 3 bases from V and 4 bases from J, with 4 bases between. Per germline, CDR1 MDHEN and CDR2 SYDVKM. The CDR3 is CASSLQGNTIYF. DNA for the CDR3: TGTGCCAGCAGTTTGCAGGGAAACACCATATATTTT.

As to this clone: Other DNA sequences in this sample translate to the same CDR3. The chain couples TRBV7-9 to TRBJ2-7; TRBD2 might be the D (5 bases). This CDR3 comprises 13 residues. The germline V and J ends were trimmed by 2 bases and 6 bases, with 11 bases remaining between them. Germline CDR1 SEHNR, CDR2 FQNEAQ (reference sequence). In nucleotides, the CDR3 is TGTGCCAGCAGCTTAAGGGAGTCGAGCGAGCAGTACTTC. The encoded protein is CASSLRESSEQYF.